These 10 T cell receptor beta chains were all obtained from the same sample, sequenced in a study of cytomegalovirus exposure and HLA in healthy donors. It was with 60 Vbeta and 13 Jbeta primers that the PCR ran. Sequencing used immunoSEQ multiplex PCR; TCRdb keeps in-frame clones, though not all of them. This table holds 190,000 or so clones, roughly 80% found once. The sample was PBMCs. The source of these receptors is a male donor in good health and CMV-seropositive.

The chain links TRBV27 to TRBJ1-6; 7 bases are shared with TRBD1. V dropped 6 bases and J dropped 7; count of bases not matched to a gene: 6. The CDR3 loop spans 14 amino acids. Per the germline V gene, CDR1 is MNHEY and CDR2 is SMNVEV (reference sequence). The CDR3 spells CASSRQGYNSPLHF. DNA of the CDR3: TGTGCCAGCAGCCGACAGGGCTACAATTCACCCCTCCACTTT.

The V call is TRBV27, the J call TRBJ2-5; 7 bases are shared with TRBD1. The assigned J gene may be wrong: the sequence end matches TRBJ2-7 better. CDR3 length: 13 amino acids. The germline V gene has CDR1 MNHEY and CDR2 SMNVEV (reference sequence). The CDR3 region has the DNA TGTGCCAGCAGCCACAGGGGATCCTACGAGCAGTACTTC. This gives the protein CASSHRGSYEQYF.

The table lists this clone with a count of one. The chain joins TRBV7-9 to TRBJ1-1; TRBD1 might be the D (5 bases). The CDR3 has 13 residues. Germline V lookup: CDR1 SEHNR, CDR2 FQNEAQ (reference sequence). Trimming took 10 bases from V and 2 from J, leaving 14 bases between them. The CDR3 sequence: CATTDRTNTEAFF. In DNA form, the CDR3 reads TGTGCCACCACCGACAGAACTAACACTGAAGCTTTCTTT.

The V and J genes are TRBV5-1 and TRBJ1-1; no firm D call. Germline V gene data show CDR1 as SGHRS and CDR2 as YFSETQ. V lost 8 bases and J lost 2, with 16 bases in between. CDR3 length: 14 residues. The DNA for the CDR3 is TGCGCCAGTACCCTAGACGGCGCTAACACTGAAGCTTTCTTT. Encoded protein: CASTLDGANTEAFF.

The genes are TRBV28 and TRBJ1-4; D call uncertain. The CDR3 has 16 amino acids. The V end lost 6 bases, the J end lost 8 bases, and 22 bases lay between the germline ends. Germline CDR1 is MDHEN and CDR2 is SYDVKM. CDR3 DNA: TGTGCCAGCAGCCCTCCGCTGCGGGTCGTGAGAGAAAAACTGTTTTTT. This sequence encodes CASSPPLRVVREKLFF.

This clone was seen only a few times. The CDR3 region has the DNA TGTGCCAGCAGGCCAGCGTCCTACGAGCAGTACTTC. This translates into CASRPASYEQYF. The rearrangement uses TRBV6-1 and TRBJ2-7, with D unresolved. CDR1 is MNHNS, CDR2 SASEGT, per germline. V shed 6 bases and J shed 1 base, with 7 bases lying between them. This CDR3 has 12 amino acids.

V usage is TRBV28 and J usage is TRBJ2-5; D uncertain. Germline values: CDR1 MDHEN, CDR2 SYDVKM. The CDR3 runs to 12 residues. Trimming took 4 bases from V and 4 from J, leaving 7 bases between them. As DNA, the CDR3 is TGTGCCAGCAGTTCCCCCCTAGAGACCCAGTACTTC. The encoded protein is CASSSPLETQYF.

The table lists this clone with a few counts. The J gene is TRBJ2-1, the V gene TRBV28; TRBD1 is a possible D gene (6 bases). V lost 2 bases to trimming and J lost 8 bases, with 16 bases between them. CDR3 length equals 15 residues. Germline CDR1 MDHEN, CDR2 SYDVKM. DNA of the CDR3: TGTGCCAGCAGTTTACCCCGAACAGGGTCGGATGAGCAGTTCTTC. Translated, it gives CASSLPRTGSDEQFF.

The J gene is TRBJ1-3, the V gene TRBV2; possible D gene TRBD1, 6 bases. Trimming shortened V by 6 bases and J by 0 bases, and 12 bases separated the two germline ends. The CDR3 sequence is 15 residues long. The V gene's germline CDR1 is SNHLY and CDR2 FYNNEI. This chain's CDR3 is CASSPGHNSGNTIYF. CDR3 nucleotide sequence: TGTGCCAGCAGCCCGGGACATAACTCTGGAAACACCATATATTTT.

The chain joins TRBV9 to TRBJ2-7; 7 bases are a match to TRBD1. Per germline, CDR1 SGDLS and CDR2 YYNGEE. The CDR3 totals 14 residues. Trimming removed 3 bases from V and 6 bases from J; junction bases left unmatched: 9. DNA of the CDR3: TGTGCCAGCAGCGCTCCAGGGGGTCCGGGCGAGCAGTACTTC. It specifies CASSAPGGPGEQYF.